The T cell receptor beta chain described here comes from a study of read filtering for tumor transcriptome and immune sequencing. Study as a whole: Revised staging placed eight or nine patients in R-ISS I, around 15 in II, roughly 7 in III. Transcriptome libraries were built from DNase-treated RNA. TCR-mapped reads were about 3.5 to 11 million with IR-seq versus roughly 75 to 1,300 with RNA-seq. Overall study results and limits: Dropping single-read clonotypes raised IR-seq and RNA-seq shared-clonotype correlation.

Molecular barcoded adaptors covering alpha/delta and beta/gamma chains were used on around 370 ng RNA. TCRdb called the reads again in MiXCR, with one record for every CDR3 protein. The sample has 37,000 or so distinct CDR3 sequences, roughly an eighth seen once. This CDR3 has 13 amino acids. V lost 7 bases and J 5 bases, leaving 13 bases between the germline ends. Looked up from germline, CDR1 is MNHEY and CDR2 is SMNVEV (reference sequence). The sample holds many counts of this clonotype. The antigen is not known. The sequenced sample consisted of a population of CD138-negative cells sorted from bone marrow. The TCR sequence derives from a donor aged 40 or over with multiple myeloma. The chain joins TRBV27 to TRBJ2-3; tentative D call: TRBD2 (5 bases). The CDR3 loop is CASIPSGLDTQYF. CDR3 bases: TGTGCCAGCATCCCCTCGGGGTTAGATACGCAGTATTTT.